A selection of T cell receptor beta chains follows, all from one sample in a study of control samples from healthy donors and cancer patients. The method was immunoSEQ multiplex PCR; TCRdb's version includes in-frame clones alone and lacks a portion of them. Among 400,000 to 500,000 clones listed, about 93% were seen once. Material: PBMCs. These TCRs come from a man in his forties with head and neck cancer. Both conserved end residues are part of each CDR3. D genes are given only for firm matches. The listing skips clone size in some rows; elsewhere it reads once, few, many or a size class.

d_call: -
v_call: TRBV7-8
j_call: TRBJ1-6
clone_size: -
cdr3_aa: CASSFSAYNSPLHF
cdr3_nt: TGTGCCAGCAGCTTTTCCGCCTACAATTCACCCCTCCACTTT

d_call: -
v_call: TRBV10-1
j_call: TRBJ2-5
clone_size: few
cdr3_aa: CASTPGGTQYF
cdr3_nt: TGCGCCAGCACCCCGGGCGGGACCCAGTACTTC

d_call: TRBD1
v_call: TRBV7-9
j_call: TRBJ1-1
clone_size: -
cdr3_aa: CASSLGTGFSLTEAFF
cdr3_nt: TGTGCCAGCAGCTTGGGGACAGGGTTTAGTCTAACTGAAGCTTTCTTT

d_call: -
v_call: TRBV28
j_call: TRBJ1-4
clone_size: few
cdr3_aa: CASSSHPVTAATNEKLFF
cdr3_nt: TGTGCCAGCAGTTCCCATCCGGTAACAGCGGCAACTAATGAAAAACTGTTTTTT

d_call: -
v_call: TRBV28
j_call: TRBJ1-6
clone_size: -
cdr3_aa: CASSLWTDNSPLHF
cdr3_nt: TGTGCCAGCAGTTTATGGACAGACAATTCACCCCTCCACTTT

d_call: TRBD2
v_call: TRBV24-1
j_call: TRBJ2-2
clone_size: -
cdr3_aa: CATSDTTSGRPGELFF
cdr3_nt: TGTGCCACCAGTGATACGACTAGCGGGAGGCCCGGGGAGCTGTTTTTT

d_call: TRBD1
v_call: TRBV28
j_call: TRBJ1-1
clone_size: -
cdr3_aa: CASRLGGAGGMNTEAFF
cdr3_nt: TGTGCCAGCAGACTTGGTGGAGCAGGGGGCATGAACACTGAAGCTTTCTTT

d_call: TRBD2
v_call: TRBV4-1
j_call: TRBJ2-1
clone_size: -
cdr3_aa: CAPRLAVNEQFF
cdr3_nt: TGCGCCCCCAGGCTAGCGGTCAATGAGCAGTTCTTC

d_call: -
v_call: TRBV7-9
j_call: TRBJ1-4
clone_size: once
cdr3_aa: CASSFSATNEKLFF
cdr3_nt: TGTGCCAGCAGCTTCAGCGCAACTAATGAAAAACTGTTTTTT

d_call: -
v_call: TRBV19
j_call: TRBJ1-6
clone_size: -
cdr3_aa: CASSIRDQASPLHF
cdr3_nt: TGTGCCAGTAGTATTAGGGACCAGGCTTCACCCCTCCACTTT

d_call: -
v_call: TRBV5-4
j_call: TRBJ1-2
clone_size: -
cdr3_aa: CASSLNYGYTF
cdr3_nt: TGTGCCAGCAGCTTAAATTATGGCTACACCTTC

d_call: -
v_call: TRBV23-1
j_call: TRBJ2-5
clone_size: -
cdr3_aa: CASSGSSQETQYF
cdr3_nt: TGCGCCAGCAGTGGATCATCCCAAGAGACCCAGTACTTC

d_call: -
v_call: TRBV27
j_call: TRBJ1-5
clone_size: -
cdr3_aa: CASSPSQGPQHF
cdr3_nt: TGTGCCAGCAGTCCGAGCCAGGGACCCCAGCATTTT

d_call: -
v_call: TRBV9
j_call: TRBJ1-1
clone_size: -
cdr3_aa: CASSVASGTEAFF
cdr3_nt: TGTGCCAGCAGCGTAGCGTCCGGGACTGAAGCTTTCTTT

d_call: -
v_call: TRBV27
j_call: TRBJ2-7
clone_size: -
cdr3_aa: CASSVAGREQYF
cdr3_nt: TGTGCCAGCAGTGTGGCAGGGAGGGAGCAGTACTTC